This TCR beta chain appears in the sequencing data of a study of technical replicates of blood from a handful of donors. The V gene's germline CDR1 is SGDLS and CDR2 YYNGEE. The CDR3 spans 14 residues. V lost 3 bases and J 6 bases, leaving 13 bases between the germline ends. Sequencing was performed with immunoSEQ multiplex PCR; in TCRdb, only in-frame clones are kept and a portion is missing. The data hold about 100,000 clones, with 95% observed a single time. This clonotype originated in a human donor in good health. This sequence joins TRBV9 and TRBJ1-3; D possibly corresponds to TRBD1 (6 bases). Material for sequencing was T cells isolated from PBMCs. CDR3 sequence reads: CASSGTGRLNTIYF. In nucleotides, the CDR3 is TGTGCCAGCAGCGGCACAGGGAGATTAAACACCATATATTTT.